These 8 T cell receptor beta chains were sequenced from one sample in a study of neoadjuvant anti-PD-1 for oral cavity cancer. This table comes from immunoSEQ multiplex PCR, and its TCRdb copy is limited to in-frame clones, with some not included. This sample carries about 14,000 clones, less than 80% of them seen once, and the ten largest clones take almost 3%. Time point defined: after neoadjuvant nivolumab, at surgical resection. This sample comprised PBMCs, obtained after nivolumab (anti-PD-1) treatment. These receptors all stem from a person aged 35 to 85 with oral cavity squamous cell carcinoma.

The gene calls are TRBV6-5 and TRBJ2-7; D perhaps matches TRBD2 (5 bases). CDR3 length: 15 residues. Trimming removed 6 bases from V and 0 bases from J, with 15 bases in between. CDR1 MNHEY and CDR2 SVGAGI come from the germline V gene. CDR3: CASSQAAGSSYEQYF. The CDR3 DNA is TGTGCCAGCAGCCAAGCGGCAGGTAGCTCCTACGAGCAGTACTTC.

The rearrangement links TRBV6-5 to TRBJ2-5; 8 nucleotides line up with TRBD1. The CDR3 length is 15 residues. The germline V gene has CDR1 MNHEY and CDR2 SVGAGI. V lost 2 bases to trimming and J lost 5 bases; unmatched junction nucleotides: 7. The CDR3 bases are TGTGCCAGCAGTTACGTGGCAGGGGGCACGGAGACCCAGTACTTC. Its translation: CASSYVAGGTETQYF.

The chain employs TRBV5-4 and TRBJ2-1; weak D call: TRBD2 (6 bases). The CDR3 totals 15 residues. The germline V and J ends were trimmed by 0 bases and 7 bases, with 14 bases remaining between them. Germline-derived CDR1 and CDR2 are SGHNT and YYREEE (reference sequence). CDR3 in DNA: TGTGCCAGCAGCTTGGGGCGGGGTCCTATAAATGAGCAGTTCTTC. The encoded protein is CASSLGRGPINEQFF.

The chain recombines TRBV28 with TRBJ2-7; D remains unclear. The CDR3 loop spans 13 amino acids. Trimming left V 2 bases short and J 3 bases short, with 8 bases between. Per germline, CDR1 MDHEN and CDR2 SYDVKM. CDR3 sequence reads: CASSLGGNYEQYF. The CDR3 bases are TGTGCCAGCAGTTTAGGCGGCAACTACGAGCAGTACTTC.

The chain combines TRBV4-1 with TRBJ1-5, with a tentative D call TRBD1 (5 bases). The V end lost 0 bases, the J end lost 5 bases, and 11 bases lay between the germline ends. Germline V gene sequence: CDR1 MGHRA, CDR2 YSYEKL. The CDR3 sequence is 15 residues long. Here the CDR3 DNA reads TGCGCCAGCAGCCAAGATGAGCAGGGATATCAGCCCCAGCATTTT. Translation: CASSQDEQGYQPQHF.

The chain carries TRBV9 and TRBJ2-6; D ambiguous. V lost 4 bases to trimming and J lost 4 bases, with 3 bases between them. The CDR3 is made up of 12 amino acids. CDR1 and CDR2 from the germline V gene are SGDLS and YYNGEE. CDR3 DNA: TGTGCCAGCAGCACCGGGGCCAACGTCCTGACTTTC. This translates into CASSTGANVLTF.

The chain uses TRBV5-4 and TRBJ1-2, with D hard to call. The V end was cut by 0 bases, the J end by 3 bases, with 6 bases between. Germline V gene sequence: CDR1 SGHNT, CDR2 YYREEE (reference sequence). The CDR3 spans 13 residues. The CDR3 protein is CASSLAADYGYTF. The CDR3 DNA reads TGTGCCAGCAGCTTGGCGGCAGACTATGGCTACACCTTC.

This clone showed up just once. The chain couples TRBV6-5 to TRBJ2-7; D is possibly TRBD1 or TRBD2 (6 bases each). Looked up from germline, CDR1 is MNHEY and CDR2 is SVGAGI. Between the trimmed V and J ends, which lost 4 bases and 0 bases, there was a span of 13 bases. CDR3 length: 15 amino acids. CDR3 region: CASSSGAANSYEQYF. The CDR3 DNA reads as TGTGCCAGCAGTTCGGGGGCAGCCAACTCCTACGAGCAGTACTTC.